This T cell receptor beta chain originates from a study of shared clonotypes between healthy human individuals. General observations from the study: The study found lower generation probabilities in non-shared clonotypes than in those shared by all four donors. What naive subsets generally showed was a larger estimated richness than memory subsets showed. The represented genetic and exposure-history diversity was limited by the small number of donors.

The naive CD8 fraction comprised CD45RO-negative cells positively selected for CCR7 and excluded terminally differentiated effector memory CD45RA+ cells. Donors comprised only Caucasian adults living in Nashville, Tennessee. Only in-frame clones appear in the TCRdb table, and some are missing; sequencing was by immunoSEQ multiplex PCR. The sample yields under 700,000 clones, about 95% seen once. CDR1 is SEHNR, CDR2 FQNEAQ, per germline (reference sequence). The CDR3 is 15 amino acids. Trimming cost V 6 bases and J 0 bases; bases outside gene matches: 8. Comment on this clone: Its specificity is not known.

The sequenced material came from naive CD8+ T cells sorted from blood. The receptor was derived from a woman aged 30 to 39 in good health. This chain uses TRBV7-9 with TRBJ2-7, with 7 positions matching TRBD1. In DNA form, the CDR3 reads TGTGCCAGCAGGCCCGGGACAGTCCGCTCCTACGAGCAGTACTTC. Translated: CASRPGTVRSYEQYF. Variable domain in full (rest from reference TRBV7-9 and TRBJ2-7): DTGVSQNPRHKITKRGQNVTFRCDPISEHNRLYWYRQTLGQGPEFLTYFQNEAQLEKSRLLSDRFSAERPKGSFSTLEIQRTEQGDSAMYLCASRPGTVRSYEQYFGPGTRLTVT.